This T cell receptor beta chain was documented in a study of persistence of HIV-infected CD4 T cells. Study findings and constraints: Antigen-responding cells were enriched for degenerate expanded CDR3beta sequences.

The stimulus was lysate of CMV-infected fibroblasts, approximately 9.7 ug/mL. CD40L/CD69 double-negative CD45RO-high memory CD4+ T cells were collected. In regard to this clone: No antigen is known for it.

Trimming took off 3 bases at V and 5 bases at J, with 7 bases between the two ends. Germline V gene sequence: CDR1 WSHSY, CDR2 SAAADI. The CDR3 extends over 12 amino acids. This was the immunoSEQ version 4 assay in survey mode. Assay used: immunoSEQ multiplex PCR; TCRdb lists only in-frame clones, some missing. The sample has roughly 35,000 clones; 75% to 90% are singletons. The source of this sequence is an adult man with HIV who was CMV-seropositive. This chain connects TRBV10-2 to TRBJ1-1, with unresolved D. Sequencing used CD4+ T cells sorted from PBMCs after approximately 20-hour stimulation, obtained from a patient who received antiretroviral therapy. CDR3 protein: CASSDRWTEAFF. The DNA of the CDR3 is TGCGCCAGCAGTGACCGGTGGACTGAAGCTTTCTTT.